This T cell receptor (beta chain) is drawn from a study of monozygotic twins with inflammatory bowel disease (dated by TCRdb to about 2019). In the study overall: The full study comprised some 30 monozygotic twin pairs: nine German pairs (four IBD-concordant, five IBD-discordant) and 19 IBD-discordant Danish pairs. The search for disease-associated traits relied mainly on comparing, within discordant pairs, IBD patients with their genetically identical healthy co-twins. Each individual had, on average, about 151 000 unique TCRalpha sequences and 181 000 unique TCRbeta sequences available for analysis. The paper as a whole reports these results and caveats: Repertoire similarity did not differ between concordant and discordant twins, which could be due to limited statistical power. Compared with healthy twins, IBD patients shared fewer clonotypes with other individuals, and the difference was most pronounced in patients with signs of disease activity. The analysis was unable to tell apart different T cell subtypes. No single strong signal or clonotype linked to IBD turned up in the results, so the idea that one exists was not supported. Background noise and inter-individual variability may have been introduced into the repertoires by the differing immunosuppressive treatments among patients. IBD patients had lower TCRbeta repertoire diversity, measured by the inverse Simpson index, than their healthy co-twins.

Of note for this clonotype: The antigen it binds to is not known.

From each donor, a roughly 2.5 ml peripheral blood sample was collected into PAXgene tubes and kept at -80 degrees C. Total RNA was isolated from whole blood with the PAXgene blood miRNA kit on an automated QIAcube, without T cell sorting. Peripheral blood from monozygotic twin pairs concordant or discordant for inflammatory bowel disease was subjected to deep TCRalpha and TCRbeta repertoire profiling with unique molecular barcoding. Smoking habits were recorded for all twin pairs, and individuals were classified as current, former or never smokers. The CDR3 spans 13 residues, from the cysteine through the phenylalanine. DNA is not on record. CDR1 and CDR2 are drawn from the germline V gene (reference sequence): SEHNR, FQNEAQ. The library was generated by 5' RACE. Each TCR library was prepared from about 4,000 ng of total RNA. cDNA was synthesized with SMARTScribe reverse transcriptase in eight separate reactions per sample. During cDNA synthesis, template switching introduced unique molecular identifiers that contained a 6-nucleotide sample barcode. Two nested PCRs of 16 and 9 cycles amplified the TCRalpha and TCRbeta cDNA, and bead purification followed each PCR. Before amplification, the cDNA was treated with uracil DNA-glycosylase and purified using the QIAquick PCR purification kit. The second PCR added Illumina TruSeq-compatible adapters along with sample-specific barcodes. TapeStation and Qubit were used to check library quality and concentration, and around 5 ng of each library went into the pool. Sequencing of the pooled libraries was done on an Illumina HiSeq2500 single-index Rapid Run using custom sequencing primers and 2 x 100 bp reads. In the authors' own workflow: MiGEC version 1.2.6 was used for UMI-based consensus assembly to correct PCR and sequencing errors. MiXCR version 2.1.1 was used for V(D)J alignment, clonotype assembly and CDR3 extraction. To normalise gene usage, clonotype sharing and MAIT/NKT TCR abundance, the top 1000, 10 000 and 20 000 clonotypes in each sample were analysed. After downsampling to 27 000 UMIs, diversity was calculated as the inverse Simpson index using the vegan R package. Paired Mann-Whitney U tests were applied to discordant twin pairs, and Benjamini-Hochberg correction was used for multiple testing. After the reads were reprocessed by TCRdb, one entry was made per CDR3 protein sequence, with no DNA. It is TCRdb's table, rather than the study itself, that gives the V and J calls and clone size. This sample's listing comprises some 90,000 distinct CDR3 sequences. The ten largest clonotypes hold just under 7.5% of the sample.

This sequence originates from a human donor with ulcerative colitis or Crohn's disease, or a healthy co-twin of an affected twin (not recorded which). The sample consisted of blood. The rearrangement joined TRBV7-9 to TRBJ2-4; as DNA is missing, the TRBD2 call by TCRdb cannot be tested. The CDR3 in this case is CASSPPSENIQYF.